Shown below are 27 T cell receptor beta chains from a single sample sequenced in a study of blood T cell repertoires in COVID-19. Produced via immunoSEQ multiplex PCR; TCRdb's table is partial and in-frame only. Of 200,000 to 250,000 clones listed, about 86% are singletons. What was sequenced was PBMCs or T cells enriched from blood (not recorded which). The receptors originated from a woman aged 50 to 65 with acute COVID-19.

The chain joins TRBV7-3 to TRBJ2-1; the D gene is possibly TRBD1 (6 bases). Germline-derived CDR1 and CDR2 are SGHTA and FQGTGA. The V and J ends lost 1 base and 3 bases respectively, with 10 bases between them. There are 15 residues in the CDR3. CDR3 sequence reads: CASSLNPRGYNEQFF. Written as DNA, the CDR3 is TGTGCCAGCAGCTTAAACCCCAGGGGCTACAATGAGCAGTTCTTC.

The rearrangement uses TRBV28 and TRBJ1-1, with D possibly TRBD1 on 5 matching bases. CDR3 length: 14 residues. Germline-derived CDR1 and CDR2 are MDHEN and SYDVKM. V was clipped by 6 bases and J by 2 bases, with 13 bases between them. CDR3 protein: CASSLGELNTEAFF. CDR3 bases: TGTGCCAGCAGCCTAGGGGAATTAAACACTGAAGCTTTCTTT.

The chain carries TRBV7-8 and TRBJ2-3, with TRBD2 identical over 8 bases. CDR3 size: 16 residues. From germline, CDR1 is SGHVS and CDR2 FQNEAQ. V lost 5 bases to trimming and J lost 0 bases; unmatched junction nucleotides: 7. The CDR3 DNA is TGTGCCAGCAGCGTTACTAGCGGCACTAGCACAGATACGCAGTATTTT. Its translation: CASSVTSGTSTDTQYF.

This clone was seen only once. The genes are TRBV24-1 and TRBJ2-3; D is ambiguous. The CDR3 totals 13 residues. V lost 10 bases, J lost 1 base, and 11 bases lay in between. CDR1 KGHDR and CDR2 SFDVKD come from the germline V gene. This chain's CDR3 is CATLASGTDTQYF. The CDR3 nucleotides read TGTGCCACTCTTGCCTCGGGCACAGATACGCAGTATTTT.

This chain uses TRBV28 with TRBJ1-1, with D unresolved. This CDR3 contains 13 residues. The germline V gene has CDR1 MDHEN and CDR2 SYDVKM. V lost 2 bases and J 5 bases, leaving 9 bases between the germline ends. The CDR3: CASSLEGRTEAFF. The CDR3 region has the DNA TGTGCCAGCAGTTTAGAGGGTAGGACTGAAGCTTTCTTT.

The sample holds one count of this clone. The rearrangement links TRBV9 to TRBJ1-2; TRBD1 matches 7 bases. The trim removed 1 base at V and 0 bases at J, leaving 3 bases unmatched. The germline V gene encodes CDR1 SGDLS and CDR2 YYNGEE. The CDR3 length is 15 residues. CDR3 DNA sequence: TGTGCCAGCAGCGTACAGCAGGGGGCTAACTATGGCTACACCTTC. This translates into CASSVQQGANYGYTF.

The CDR3 protein is CASSEARLAGAGTDTQYF. DNA for the CDR3: TGTGCCAGCAGTGAAGCACGACTAGCGGGAGCGGGCACAGATACGCAGTATTTT. V and J are TRBV6-1 and TRBJ2-3, with 12 positions matching TRBD2. Germline V gene sequence: CDR1 MNHNS, CDR2 SASEGT. V trimming: 0 bases; J trimming: 1 base; junction bases outside the gene matches: 5. This CDR3 comprises 18 residues.

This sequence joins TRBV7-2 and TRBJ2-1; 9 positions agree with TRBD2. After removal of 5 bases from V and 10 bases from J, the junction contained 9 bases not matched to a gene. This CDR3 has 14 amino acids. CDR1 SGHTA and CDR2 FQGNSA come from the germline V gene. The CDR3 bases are TGTGCCAGCAGCCAGCCACCTACTAGCGGGGAGCAGTTCTTC. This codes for CASSQPPTSGEQFF.

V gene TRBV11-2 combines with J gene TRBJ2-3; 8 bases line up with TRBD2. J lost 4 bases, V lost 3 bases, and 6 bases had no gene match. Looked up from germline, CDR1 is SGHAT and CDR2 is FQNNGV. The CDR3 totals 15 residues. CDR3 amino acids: CASSFPGLGADTQYF. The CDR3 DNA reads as TGTGCCAGCAGCTTCCCGGGACTAGGGGCAGATACGCAGTATTTT. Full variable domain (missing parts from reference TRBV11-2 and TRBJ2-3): EAGVAQSPRYKIIEKRQSVAFWCNPISGHATLYWYQQILGQGPKLLIQFQNNGVVDDSQLPKDRFSAERLKGVDSTLKIQPAKLEDSAVYLCASSFPGLGADTQYFGPGTRLTVL.

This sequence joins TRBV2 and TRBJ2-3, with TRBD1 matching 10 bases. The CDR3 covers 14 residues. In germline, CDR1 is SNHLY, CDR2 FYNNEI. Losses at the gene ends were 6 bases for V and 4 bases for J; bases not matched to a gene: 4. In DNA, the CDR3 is TGTGCCAGCAGATGGGACAGGGGTTCAGATACGCAGTATTTT. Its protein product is CASRWDRGSDTQYF.

CDR3 amino acids: CASSLNPTGDSPLHF. The CDR3 DNA reads as TGTGCCAGCAGCTTAAACCCAACCGGGGATTCACCCCTCCACTTT. The rearrangement uses TRBV7-3 and TRBJ1-6; D is undetermined. Germline V gene lookup returns CDR1 SGHTA and CDR2 FQGTGA. V was cut by 1 base and J by 8 bases, with 12 bases left in between. CDR3 length: 15 residues.

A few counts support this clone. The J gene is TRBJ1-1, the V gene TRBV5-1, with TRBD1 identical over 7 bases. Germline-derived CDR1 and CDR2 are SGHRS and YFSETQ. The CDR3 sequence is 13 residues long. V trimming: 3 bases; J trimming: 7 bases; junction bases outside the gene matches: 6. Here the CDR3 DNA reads TGCGCCAGCAGCTCCCTGACAGGGATTGAAGCTTTCTTT. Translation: CASSSLTGIEAFF.

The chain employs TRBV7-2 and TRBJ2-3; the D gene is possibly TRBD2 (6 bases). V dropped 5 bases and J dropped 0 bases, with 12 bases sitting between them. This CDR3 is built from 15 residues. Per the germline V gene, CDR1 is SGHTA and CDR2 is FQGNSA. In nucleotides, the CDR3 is TGTGCCAGCAGCCCCCGGGGGTTAAGCACAGATACGCAGTATTTT. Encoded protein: CASSPRGLSTDTQYF. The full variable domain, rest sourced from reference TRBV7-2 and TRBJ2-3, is GAGVSQSPSNKVTEKGKDVELRCDPISGHTALYWYRQSLGQGLEFLIYFQGNSAPDKSGLPSDRFSAERTGGSVSTLTIQRTQQEDSAVYLCASSPRGLSTDTQYFGPGTRLTVL.

This CDR3 is CASSPNLVSGADTQYF. The DNA for the CDR3 is TGTGCCAGCAGTCCAAACCTAGTGTCGGGGGCAGATACGCAGTATTTT. The chain recombines TRBV27 with TRBJ2-3, with D perhaps matching TRBD2 (6 bases). The CDR3 consists of 16 residues. Trimming took off 5 bases at V and 4 bases at J, with 19 bases between the two ends. Germline assignment: CDR1 MNHEY and CDR2 SMNVEV (reference sequence).

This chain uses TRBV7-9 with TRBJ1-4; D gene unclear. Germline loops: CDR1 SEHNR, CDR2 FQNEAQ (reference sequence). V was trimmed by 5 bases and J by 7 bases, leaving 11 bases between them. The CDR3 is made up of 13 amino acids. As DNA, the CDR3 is TGTGCCAGCAGCCACGACACCACTGAAAAACTGTTTTTT. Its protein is CASSHDTTEKLFF.

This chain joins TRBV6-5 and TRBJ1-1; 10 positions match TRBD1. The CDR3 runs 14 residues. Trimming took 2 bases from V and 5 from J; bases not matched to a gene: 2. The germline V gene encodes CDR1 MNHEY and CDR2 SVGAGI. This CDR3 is CASSYRGQGTEAFF. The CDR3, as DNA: TGTGCCAGCAGTTACCGGGGACAGGGGACTGAAGCTTTCTTT.

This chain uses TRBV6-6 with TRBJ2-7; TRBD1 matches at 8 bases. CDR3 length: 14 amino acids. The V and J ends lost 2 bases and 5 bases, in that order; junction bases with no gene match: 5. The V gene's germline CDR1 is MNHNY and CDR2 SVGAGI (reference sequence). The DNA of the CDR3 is TGTGCCAGCAGTTACCAGGGGGCAGGAGACGAGCAGTACTTC. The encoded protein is CASSYQGAGDEQYF.

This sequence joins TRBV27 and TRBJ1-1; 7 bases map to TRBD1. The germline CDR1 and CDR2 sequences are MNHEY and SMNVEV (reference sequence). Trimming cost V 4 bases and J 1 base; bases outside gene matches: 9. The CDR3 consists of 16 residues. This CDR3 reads CASSSQGVRKNTEAFF. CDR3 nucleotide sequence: TGTGCCAGCAGTTCTCAGGGGGTTCGCAAGAACACTGAAGCTTTCTTT.

As DNA, the CDR3 is TGTGCCAGCAGTGTCCGGGGGGAGACCTACGAGCAGTACTTC. This encodes CASSVRGETYEQYF. The genes are TRBV2 and TRBJ2-7; 7 bases line up with TRBD2. There are 14 residues in the CDR3. J was trimmed by 2 bases and V by 4 bases; bases with no gene match: 5. Germline assignment: CDR1 SNHLY and CDR2 FYNNEI.

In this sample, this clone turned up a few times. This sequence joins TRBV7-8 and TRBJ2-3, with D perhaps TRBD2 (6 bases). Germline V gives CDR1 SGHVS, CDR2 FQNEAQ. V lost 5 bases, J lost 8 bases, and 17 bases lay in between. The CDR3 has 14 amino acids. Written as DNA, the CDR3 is TGTGCCAGCAGCCCATCGGGACTTGCGGGTACGCAGTATTTT. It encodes CASSPSGLAGTQYF.

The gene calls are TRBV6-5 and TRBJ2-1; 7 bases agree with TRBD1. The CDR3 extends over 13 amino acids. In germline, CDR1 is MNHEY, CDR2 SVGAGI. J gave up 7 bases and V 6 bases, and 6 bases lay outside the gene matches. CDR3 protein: CASRFDRANEQFF. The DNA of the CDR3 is TGTGCCAGCAGATTCGACAGGGCGAATGAGCAGTTCTTC.

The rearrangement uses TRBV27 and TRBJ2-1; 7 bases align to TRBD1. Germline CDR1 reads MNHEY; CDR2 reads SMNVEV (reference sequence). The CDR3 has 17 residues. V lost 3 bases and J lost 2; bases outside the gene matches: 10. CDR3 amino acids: CASSFLGQTGAYNEQFF. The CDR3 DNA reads TGTGCCAGCAGTTTCTTGGGACAGACTGGGGCCTACAATGAGCAGTTCTTC.

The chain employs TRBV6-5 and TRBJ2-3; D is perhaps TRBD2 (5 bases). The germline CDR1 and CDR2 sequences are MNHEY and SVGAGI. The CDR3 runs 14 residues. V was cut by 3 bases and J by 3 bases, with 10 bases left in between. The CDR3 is CASSYRGTTDTQYF. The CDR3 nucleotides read TGTGCCAGCAGTTATCGGGGAACGACAGATACGCAGTATTTT.

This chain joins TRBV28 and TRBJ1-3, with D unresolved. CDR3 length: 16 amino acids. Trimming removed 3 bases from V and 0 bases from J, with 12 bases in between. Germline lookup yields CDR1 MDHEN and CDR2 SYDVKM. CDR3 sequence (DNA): TGTGCCAGCAGTTTCTTAGTCGGTGTCTCTGGAAACACCATATATTTT. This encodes CASSFLVGVSGNTIYF.

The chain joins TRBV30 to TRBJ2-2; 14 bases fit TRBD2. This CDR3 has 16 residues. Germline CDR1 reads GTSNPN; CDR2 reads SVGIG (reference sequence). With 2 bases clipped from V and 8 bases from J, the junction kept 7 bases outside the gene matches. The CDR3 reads CAWSSDGTSGSGELFF. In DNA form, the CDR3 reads TGTGCCTGGAGTAGCGACGGGACTAGCGGGAGTGGGGAGCTGTTTTTT.

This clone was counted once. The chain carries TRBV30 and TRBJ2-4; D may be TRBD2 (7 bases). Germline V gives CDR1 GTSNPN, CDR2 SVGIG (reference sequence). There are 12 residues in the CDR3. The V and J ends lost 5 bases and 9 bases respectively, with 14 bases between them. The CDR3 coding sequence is TGTGCCTGGGAGAGAGGGGGGGGCATTCAGTACTTC. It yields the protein CAWERGGGIQYF. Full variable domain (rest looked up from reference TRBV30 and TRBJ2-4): SQTIHQWPATLVQPVGSPLSLECTVEGTSNPNLYWYRQAAGRGLQLLFYSVGIGQISSEVPQNLSASRPQDRQFILSSKKLLLSDSGFYLCAWERGGGIQYFGAGTRLSVL.

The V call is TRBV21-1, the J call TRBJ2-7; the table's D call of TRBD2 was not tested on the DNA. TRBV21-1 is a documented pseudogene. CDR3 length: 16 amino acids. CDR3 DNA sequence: TGTGCCAGCAGCAGAAATGCATGTTTCGTCTACTACGAGCAGTACTTC. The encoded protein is CASSRNACFVYYEQYF.